The 4 T cell receptor beta chains presented below share a single source sample, sequenced in a study of cytomegalovirus exposure and HLA in healthy donors. The study ran its PCR with 60 Vbeta and 13 Jbeta primers. The protocol was immunoSEQ multiplex PCR, while the TCRdb copy is restricted to in-frame clones and leaves out a portion. The profile covers roughly 100,000 clones, with about 79% appearing a single time and 3% to 4% taken by the ten largest. The specimen was PBMCs. These receptors were obtained from a man over 45 in good health and CMV-seronegative.

This rearrangement joins TRBV29-1 to TRBJ1-2; D possibly corresponds to TRBD1 (6 bases). This CDR3 is built from 15 residues. In germline, CDR1 is SQVTM, CDR2 ANQGSEA. V lost 1 base to trimming and J lost 6 bases, with 18 bases between them. The CDR3 here is CSVEVRVRGIHGYTF. CDR3 sequence (DNA): TGCAGCGTTGAAGTTAGGGTCAGGGGAATTCATGGCTACACCTTC.

The chain joins TRBV19 to TRBJ2-2; 9 positions match TRBD1. The CDR3 spans 13 residues. Losses at the gene ends were 7 bases for V and 14 bases for J; bases not matched to a gene: 11. CDR1 LNHDA and CDR2 SQIVND come from the germline V gene (reference sequence). DNA for the CDR3: TGTGCCAGTAATACCGGGACAGGGAATCGCCTGTTTTTT. Its translation is CASNTGTGNRLFF.

On this clone: One end of the junction is discordant with germline, which a read error may explain. The chain links TRBV7-9 to TRBJ2-7; maybe TRBD1 (6 bases). The CDR3 contains 15 residues. The germline gives CDR1 SEHNR, CDR2 FQNEAQ (reference sequence). CDR3 sequence reads: CSSSFEADSSYEQYF. The CDR3 coding sequence is TGTTCCAGCAGCTTTGAAGCGGACAGCTCCTACGAGCAGTACTTC.

This clone was counted once. V gene TRBV19 combines with J gene TRBJ2-7, with 7 nucleotides matching TRBD2. This CDR3 is built from 14 residues. V lost 3 bases, J lost 6 bases, and 8 bases stayed unmatched. CDR1 LNHDA and CDR2 SQIVND come from the germline V gene (reference sequence). CDR3 nucleotides: TGTGCCAGTAGTATCTTTCCGGGAGGATCCGAGCAGTACTTC. Translation: CASSIFPGGSEQYF.